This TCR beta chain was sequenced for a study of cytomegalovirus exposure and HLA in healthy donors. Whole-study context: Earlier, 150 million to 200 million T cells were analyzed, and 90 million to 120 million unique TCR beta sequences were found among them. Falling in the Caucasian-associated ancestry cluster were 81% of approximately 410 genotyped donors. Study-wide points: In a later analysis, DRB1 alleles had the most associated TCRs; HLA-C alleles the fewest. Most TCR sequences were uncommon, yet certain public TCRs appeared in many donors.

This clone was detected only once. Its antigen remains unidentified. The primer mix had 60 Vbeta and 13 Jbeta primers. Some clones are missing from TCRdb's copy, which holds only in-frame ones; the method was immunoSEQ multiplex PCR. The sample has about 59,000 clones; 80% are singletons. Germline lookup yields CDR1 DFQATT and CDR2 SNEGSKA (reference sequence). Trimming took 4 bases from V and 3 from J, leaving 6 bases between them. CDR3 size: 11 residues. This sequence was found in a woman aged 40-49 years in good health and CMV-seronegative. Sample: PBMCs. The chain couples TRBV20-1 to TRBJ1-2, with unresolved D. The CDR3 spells CSATGDYGYTF. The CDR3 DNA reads TGCAGTGCTACCGGGGACTATGGCTACACCTTC.